This entry describes one TCR beta chain. As processed by the authors: Nucleated cell number was recorded as an estimate derived from reference gene primer amplification. Clones were sequenced by immunoSEQ multiplex PCR, and TCRdb holds only the in-frame ones, with some missing. D and trimming come from the DNA, and the V and J calls and clone size come from that table. The data hold 120,000 to 150,000 clones, with approximately 88% observed a single time. These data originate in a study of blood T cell repertoires in COVID-19. Study summary: The origin of the acute and convalescent COVID-19 samples was the United States, Italy and Spain.

Germline values: CDR1 MNHEY, CDR2 SVGEGT. The V end was cut by 6 bases, the J end by 6 bases, with 12 bases between. The CDR3 totals 13 residues. The sequence was collected from a human donor in a cohort sampled during active COVID-19. The rearrangement uses TRBV6-2 or TRBV6-3 and TRBJ1-5; a weak D match, TRBD1 (5 bases). Sequencing used peripheral blood. The CDR3 DNA follows: TGTGCCAGCAGCATCAGGGCCGCTCAGCCCCAGCATTTT. Protein sequence: CASSIRAAQPQHF.